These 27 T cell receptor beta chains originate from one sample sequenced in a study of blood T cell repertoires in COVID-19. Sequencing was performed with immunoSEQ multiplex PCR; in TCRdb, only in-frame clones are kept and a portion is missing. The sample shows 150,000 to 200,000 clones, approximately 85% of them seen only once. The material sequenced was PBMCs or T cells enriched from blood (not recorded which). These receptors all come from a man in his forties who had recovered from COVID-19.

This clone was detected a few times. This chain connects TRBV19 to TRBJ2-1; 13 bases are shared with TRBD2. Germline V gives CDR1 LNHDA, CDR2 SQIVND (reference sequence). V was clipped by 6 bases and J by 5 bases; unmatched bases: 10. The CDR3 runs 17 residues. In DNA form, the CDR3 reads TGTGCCAGTAGCATCAGGACTAGCGGGGGTTTAGACAATGAGCAGTTCTTC. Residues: CASSIRTSGGLDNEQFF.

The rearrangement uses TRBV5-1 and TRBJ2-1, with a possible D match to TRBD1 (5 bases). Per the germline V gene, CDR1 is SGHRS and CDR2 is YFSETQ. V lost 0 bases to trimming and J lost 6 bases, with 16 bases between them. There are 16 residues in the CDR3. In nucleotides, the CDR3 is TGCGCCAGCAGCTTGGACGGGCAGGGTTACCCCAATGAGCAGTTCTTC. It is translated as CASSLDGQGYPNEQFF.

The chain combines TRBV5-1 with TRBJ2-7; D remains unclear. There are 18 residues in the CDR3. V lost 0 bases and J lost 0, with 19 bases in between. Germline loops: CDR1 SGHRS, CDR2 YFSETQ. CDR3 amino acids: CASSLGVTEIVSSYEQYF. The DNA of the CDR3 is TGCGCCAGCAGCTTGGGGGTCACAGAAATTGTGAGCTCCTACGAGCAGTACTTC.

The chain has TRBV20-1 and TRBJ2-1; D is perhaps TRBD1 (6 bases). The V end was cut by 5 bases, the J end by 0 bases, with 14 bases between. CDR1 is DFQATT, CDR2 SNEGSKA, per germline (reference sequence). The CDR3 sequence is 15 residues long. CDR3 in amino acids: CSAGGGQSSYNEQFF. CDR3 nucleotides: TGCAGTGCTGGTGGCGGACAGAGCTCCTACAATGAGCAGTTCTTC.

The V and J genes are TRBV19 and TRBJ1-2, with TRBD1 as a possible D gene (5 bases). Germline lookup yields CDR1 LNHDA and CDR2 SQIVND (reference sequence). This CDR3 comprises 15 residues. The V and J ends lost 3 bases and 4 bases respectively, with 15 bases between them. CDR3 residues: CASSILTTDTYGYTF. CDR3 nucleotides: TGTGCCAGTAGTATCCTCACGACAGACACCTATGGCTACACCTTC. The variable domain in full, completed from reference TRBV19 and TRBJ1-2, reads DGGITQSPKYLFRKEGQNVTLSCEQNLNHDAMYWYRQDPGQGLRLIYYSQIVNDFQKGDIAEGYSVSREKKESFPLTVTSAQKNPTAFYLCASSILTTDTYGYTFGSGTRLTVV.

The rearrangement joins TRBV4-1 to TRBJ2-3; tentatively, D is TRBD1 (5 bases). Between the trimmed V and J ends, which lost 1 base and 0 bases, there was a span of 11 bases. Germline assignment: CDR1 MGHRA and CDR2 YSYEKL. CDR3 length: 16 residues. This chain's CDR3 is CASSQVQVTSTDTQYF. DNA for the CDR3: TGCGCCAGCAGCCAAGTACAGGTTACTAGCACAGATACGCAGTATTTT.

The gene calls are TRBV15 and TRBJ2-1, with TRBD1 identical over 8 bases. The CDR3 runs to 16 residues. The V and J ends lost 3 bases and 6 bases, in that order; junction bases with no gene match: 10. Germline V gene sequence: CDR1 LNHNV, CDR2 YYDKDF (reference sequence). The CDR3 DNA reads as TGTGCCACCAGCAGGAGGATAGGACAGGGCGGCAATGAGCAGTTCTTC. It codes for CATSRRIGQGGNEQFF.

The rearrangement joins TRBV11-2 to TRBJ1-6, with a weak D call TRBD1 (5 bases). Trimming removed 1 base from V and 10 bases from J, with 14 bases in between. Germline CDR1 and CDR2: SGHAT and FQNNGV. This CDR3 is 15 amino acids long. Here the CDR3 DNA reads TGTGCCAGCAGCTTAGGGGGCAGGGTAGGATCACCCCTCCACTTT. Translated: CASSLGGRVGSPLHF.

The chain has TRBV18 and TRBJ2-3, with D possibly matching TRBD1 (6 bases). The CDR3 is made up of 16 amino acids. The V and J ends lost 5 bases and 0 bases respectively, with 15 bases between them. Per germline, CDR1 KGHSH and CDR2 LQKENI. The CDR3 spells CASSLTGTRSTDTQYF. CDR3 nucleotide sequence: TGTGCCAGCTCATTAACAGGGACCCGAAGCACAGATACGCAGTATTTT. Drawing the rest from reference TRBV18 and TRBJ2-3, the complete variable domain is NAGVMQNPRHLVRRRGQEARLRCSPMKGHSHVYWYRQLPEEGLKFMVYLQKENIIDESGMPKERFSAEFPKEGPSILRIQQVVRGDSAAYFCASSLTGTRSTDTQYFGPGTRLTVL.

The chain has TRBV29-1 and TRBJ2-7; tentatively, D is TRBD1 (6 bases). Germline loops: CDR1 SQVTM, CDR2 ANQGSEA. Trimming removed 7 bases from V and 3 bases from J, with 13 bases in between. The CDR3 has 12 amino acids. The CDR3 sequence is CSAGWDIYEQYF. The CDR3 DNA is TGCAGCGCTGGATGGGACATCTACGAGCAGTACTTC.

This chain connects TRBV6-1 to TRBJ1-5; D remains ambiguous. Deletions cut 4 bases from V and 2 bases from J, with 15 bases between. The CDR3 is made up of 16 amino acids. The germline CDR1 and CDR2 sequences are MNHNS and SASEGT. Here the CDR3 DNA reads TGTGCCAGCAGTGCAACAAGGAGGGCCGGCAATCAGCCCCAGCATTTT. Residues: CASSATRRAGNQPQHF.

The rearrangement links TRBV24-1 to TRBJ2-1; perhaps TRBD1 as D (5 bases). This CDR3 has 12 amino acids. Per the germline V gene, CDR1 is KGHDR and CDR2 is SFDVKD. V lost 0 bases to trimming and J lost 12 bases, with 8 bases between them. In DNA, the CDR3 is TGTGCCACCAGTGATTTGAGGGGATGGCAGTTCTTC. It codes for CATSDLRGWQFF.

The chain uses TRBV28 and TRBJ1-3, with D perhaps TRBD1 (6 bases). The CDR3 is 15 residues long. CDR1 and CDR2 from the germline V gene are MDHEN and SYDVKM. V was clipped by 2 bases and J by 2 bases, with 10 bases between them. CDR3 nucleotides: TGTGCCAGCAGTTTAGGGACACACACTGGAAACACCATATATTTT. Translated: CASSLGTHTGNTIYF. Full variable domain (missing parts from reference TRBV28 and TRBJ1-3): DVKVTQSSRYLVKRTGEKVFLECVQDMDHENMFWYRQDPGLGLRLIYFSYDVKMKEKGDIPEGYSVSREKKERFSLILESASTNQTSMYLCASSLGTHTGNTIYFGEGSWLTVV.

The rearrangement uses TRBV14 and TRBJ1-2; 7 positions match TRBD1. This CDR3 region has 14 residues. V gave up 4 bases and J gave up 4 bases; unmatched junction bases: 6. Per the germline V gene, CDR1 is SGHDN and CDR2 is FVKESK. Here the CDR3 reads CASSLGGQPYGYTF. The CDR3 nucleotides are TGTGCCAGCAGCCTCGGGGGACAGCCCTATGGCTACACCTTC.

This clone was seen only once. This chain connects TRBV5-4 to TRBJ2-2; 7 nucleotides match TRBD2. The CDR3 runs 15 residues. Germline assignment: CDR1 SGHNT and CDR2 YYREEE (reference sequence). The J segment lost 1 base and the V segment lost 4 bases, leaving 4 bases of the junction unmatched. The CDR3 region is CASSAWGGNTGELFF. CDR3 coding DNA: TGTGCCAGCAGCGCGTGGGGGGGGAACACCGGGGAGCTGTTTTTT. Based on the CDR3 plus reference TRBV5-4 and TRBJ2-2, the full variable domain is ETGVTQSPTHLIKTRGQQVTLRCSSQSGHNTVSWYQQALGQGPQFIFQYYREEENGRGNFPPRFSGLQFPNYSSELNVNALELDDSALYLCASSAWGGNTGELFFGEGSRLTVL.

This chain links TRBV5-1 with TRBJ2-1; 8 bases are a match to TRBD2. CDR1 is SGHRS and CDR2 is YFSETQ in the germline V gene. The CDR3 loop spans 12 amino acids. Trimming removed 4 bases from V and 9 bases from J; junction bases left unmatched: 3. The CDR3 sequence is CASSLAGGEQFF. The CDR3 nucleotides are TGCGCCAGCAGCCTGGCGGGGGGTGAGCAGTTCTTC. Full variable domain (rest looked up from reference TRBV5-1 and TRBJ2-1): KAGVTQTPRYLIKTRGQQVTLSCSPISGHRSVSWYQQTPGQGLQFLFEYFSETQRNKGNFPGRFSGRQFSNSRSEMNVSTLELGDSALYLCASSLAGGEQFFGPGTRLTVL.

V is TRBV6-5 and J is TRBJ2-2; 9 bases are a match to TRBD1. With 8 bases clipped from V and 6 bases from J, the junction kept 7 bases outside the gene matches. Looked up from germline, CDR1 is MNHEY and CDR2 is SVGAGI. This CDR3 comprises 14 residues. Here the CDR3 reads CASPRDRDSGELFF. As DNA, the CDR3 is TGTGCCAGCCCCCGGGACAGGGATTCCGGGGAGCTGTTTTTT.

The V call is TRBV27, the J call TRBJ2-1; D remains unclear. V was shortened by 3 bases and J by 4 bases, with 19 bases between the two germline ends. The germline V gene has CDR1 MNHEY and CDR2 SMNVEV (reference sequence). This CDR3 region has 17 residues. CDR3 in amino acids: CASSLVPEFHGYNEQFF. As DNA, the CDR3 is TGTGCCAGCAGTTTGGTGCCGGAGTTCCATGGATACAATGAGCAGTTCTTC.

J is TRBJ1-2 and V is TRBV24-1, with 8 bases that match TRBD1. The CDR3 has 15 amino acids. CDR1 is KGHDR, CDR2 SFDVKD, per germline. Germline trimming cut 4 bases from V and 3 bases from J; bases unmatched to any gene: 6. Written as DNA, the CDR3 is TGTGCCACCAGTGAGCCCGGACAGGGCCACTATGGCTACACCTTC. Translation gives CATSEPGQGHYGYTF.

CDR3 bases: TGTGCCAGCAGTACGGACAGTTCGGTGAGGGGCTACACCTTC. It is translated as CASSTDSSVRGYTF. The chain couples TRBV28 to TRBJ1-2, with D perhaps TRBD1 (6 bases). In germline, CDR1 is MDHEN, CDR2 SYDVKM. Trimming removed 5 bases from V and 8 bases from J, with 18 bases in between. CDR3 length: 14 residues.

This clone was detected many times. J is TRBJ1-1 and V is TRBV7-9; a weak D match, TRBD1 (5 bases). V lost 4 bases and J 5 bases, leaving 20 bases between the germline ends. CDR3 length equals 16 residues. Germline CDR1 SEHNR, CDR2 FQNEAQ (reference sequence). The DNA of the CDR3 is TGTGCCAGCAGCTCCGGGGATGGGGGGGAGCTTACTGAAGCTTTCTTT. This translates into CASSSGDGGELTEAFF.

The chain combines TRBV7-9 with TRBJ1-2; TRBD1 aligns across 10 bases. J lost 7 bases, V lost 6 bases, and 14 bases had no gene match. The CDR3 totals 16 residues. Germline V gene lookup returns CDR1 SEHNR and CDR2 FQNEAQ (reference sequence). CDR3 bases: TGTGCCAGCAGAGACGCGGGACAGGGGAAGGTGGGTGGCTACACCTTC. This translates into CASRDAGQGKVGGYTF. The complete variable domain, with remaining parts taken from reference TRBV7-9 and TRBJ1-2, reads DTGVSQNPRHKITKRGQNVTFRCDPISEHNRLYWYRQTLGQGPEFLTYFQNEAQLEKSRLLSDRFSAERPKGSFSTLEIQRTEQGDSAMYLCASRDAGQGKVGGYTFGSGTRLTVV.

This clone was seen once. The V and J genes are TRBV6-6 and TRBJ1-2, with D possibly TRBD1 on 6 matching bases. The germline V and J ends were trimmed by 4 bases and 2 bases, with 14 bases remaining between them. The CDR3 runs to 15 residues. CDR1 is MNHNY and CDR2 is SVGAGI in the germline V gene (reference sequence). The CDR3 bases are TGTGCCAGCAGTTCCCTTGGGACACTAAACTATGGCTACACCTTC. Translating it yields CASSSLGTLNYGYTF.

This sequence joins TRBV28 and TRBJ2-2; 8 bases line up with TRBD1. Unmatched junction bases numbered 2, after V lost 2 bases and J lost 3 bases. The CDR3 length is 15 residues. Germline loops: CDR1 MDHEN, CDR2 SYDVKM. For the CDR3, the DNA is TGTGCCAGCAGTTTACCAGGGGGCCACACCGGGGAGCTGTTTTTT. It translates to CASSLPGGHTGELFF.

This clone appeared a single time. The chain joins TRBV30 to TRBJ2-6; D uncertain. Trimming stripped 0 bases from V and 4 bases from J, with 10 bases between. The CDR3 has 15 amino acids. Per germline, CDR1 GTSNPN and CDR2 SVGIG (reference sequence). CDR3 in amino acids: CAWSVPLGGANVLTF. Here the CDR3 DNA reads TGTGCCTGGAGTGTCCCGCTCGGGGGGGCCAACGTCCTGACTTTC. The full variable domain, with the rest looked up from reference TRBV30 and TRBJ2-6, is SQTIHQWPATLVQPVGSPLSLECTVEGTSNPNLYWYRQAAGRGLQLLFYSVGIGQISSEVPQNLSASRPQDRQFILSSKKLLLSDSGFYLCAWSVPLGGANVLTFGAGSRLTVL.

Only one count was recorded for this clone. CDR3 in amino acids: CASSFPGSNTEAFF. Here the CDR3 DNA reads TGTGCCAGCAGCTTTCCAGGTTCGAACACTGAAGCTTTCTTT. The gene calls are TRBV11-2 and TRBJ1-1; D is uncertain. With 3 bases removed from V and 1 base from J, the gap between germline ends came to 9 bases. Germline CDR1 is SGHAT and CDR2 is FQNNGV. The CDR3 sequence is 14 residues long.

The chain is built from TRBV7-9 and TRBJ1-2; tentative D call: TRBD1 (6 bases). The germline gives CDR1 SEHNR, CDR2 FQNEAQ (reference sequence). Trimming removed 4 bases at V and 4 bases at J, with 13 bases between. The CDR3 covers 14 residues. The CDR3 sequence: CASSSRGGAYGYTF. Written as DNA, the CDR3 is TGTGCCAGCAGCTCCAGGGGAGGGGCCTATGGCTACACCTTC.